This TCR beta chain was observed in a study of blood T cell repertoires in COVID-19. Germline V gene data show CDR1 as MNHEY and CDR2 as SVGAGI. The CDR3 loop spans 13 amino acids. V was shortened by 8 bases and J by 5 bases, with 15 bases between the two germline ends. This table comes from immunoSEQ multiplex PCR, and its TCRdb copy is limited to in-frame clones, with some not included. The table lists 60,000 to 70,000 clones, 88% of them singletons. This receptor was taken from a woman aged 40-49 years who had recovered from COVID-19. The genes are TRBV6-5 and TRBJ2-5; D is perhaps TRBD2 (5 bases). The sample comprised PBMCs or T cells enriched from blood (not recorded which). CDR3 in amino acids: CASLPAGYETQYF. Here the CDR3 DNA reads TGTGCCAGCTTGCCGGCGGGTTACGAGACCCAGTACTTC.